This T cell receptor beta chain was found in a study of blood T cell repertoires in COVID-19. Sequencing used immunoSEQ multiplex PCR; TCRdb keeps in-frame clones, though not all of them. Of roughly 200,000 clones listed, roughly 90% are singletons. Sequenced material: PBMCs or T cells enriched from blood (not recorded which). This receptor was obtained from a woman aged 40-49 years with acute COVID-19.

This CDR3 reads CASSVNRGTVYGYTF. CDR3 sequence (DNA): TGTGCCAGCAGTGTGAATAGAGGGACAGTCTATGGCTACACCTTC. The chain links TRBV27 to TRBJ1-2; 7 bases line up with TRBD1. CDR1 is MNHEY, CDR2 SMNVEV, per germline (reference sequence). The CDR3 contains 15 residues. V trimming: 5 bases; J trimming: 4 bases; junction bases outside the gene matches: 10.